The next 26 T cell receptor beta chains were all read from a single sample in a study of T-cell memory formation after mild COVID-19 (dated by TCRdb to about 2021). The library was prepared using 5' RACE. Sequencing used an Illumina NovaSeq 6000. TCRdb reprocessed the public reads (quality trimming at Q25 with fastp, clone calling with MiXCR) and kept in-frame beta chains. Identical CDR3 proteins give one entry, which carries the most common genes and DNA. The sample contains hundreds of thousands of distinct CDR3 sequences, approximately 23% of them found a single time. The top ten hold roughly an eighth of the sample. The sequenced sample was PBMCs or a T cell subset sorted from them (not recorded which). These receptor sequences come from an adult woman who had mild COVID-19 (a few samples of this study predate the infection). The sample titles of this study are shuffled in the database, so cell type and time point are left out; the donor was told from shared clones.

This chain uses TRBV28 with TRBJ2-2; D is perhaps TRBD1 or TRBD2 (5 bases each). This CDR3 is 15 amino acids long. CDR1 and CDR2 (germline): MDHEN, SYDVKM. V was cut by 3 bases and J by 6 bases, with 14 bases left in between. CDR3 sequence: CASSLGPRGSGELFF. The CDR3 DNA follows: TGTGCCAGCAGTTTGGGACCGAGGGGATCCGGGGAGCTGTTTTTT.

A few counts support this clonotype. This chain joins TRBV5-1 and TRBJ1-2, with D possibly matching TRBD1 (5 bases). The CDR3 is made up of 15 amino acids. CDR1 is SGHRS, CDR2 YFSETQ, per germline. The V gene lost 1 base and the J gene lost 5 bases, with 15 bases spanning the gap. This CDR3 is CASSLWDRTLYGYTF. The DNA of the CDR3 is TGCGCCAGCAGCTTGTGGGACCGGACCCTATATGGCTACACCTTC.

DNA for the CDR3: TGTGCCAGCAGCGGACAGGGCTTCTATGGCTACACCTTC. This encodes CASSGQGFYGYTF. This chain connects TRBV9 to TRBJ1-2, with 7 bases that match TRBD1. CDR1 is SGDLS, CDR2 YYNGEE, per germline. Trimming cost V 3 bases and J 4 bases; bases outside gene matches: 3. The length of the CDR3 is 13 residues.

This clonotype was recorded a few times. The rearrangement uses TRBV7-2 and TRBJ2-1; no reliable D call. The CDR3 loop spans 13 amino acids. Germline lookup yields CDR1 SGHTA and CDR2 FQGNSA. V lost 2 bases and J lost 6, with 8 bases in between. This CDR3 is CASSLRPRNEQFF. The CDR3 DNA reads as TGTGCCAGCAGCTTACGGCCCCGCAATGAGCAGTTCTTC.

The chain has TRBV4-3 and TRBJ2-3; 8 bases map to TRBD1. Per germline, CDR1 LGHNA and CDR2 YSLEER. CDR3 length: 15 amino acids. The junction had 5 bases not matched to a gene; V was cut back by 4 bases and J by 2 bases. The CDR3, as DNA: TGCGCCAGCAGCCGACAGGGGCGGGACACAGATACGCAGTATTTT. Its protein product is CASSRQGRDTDTQYF.

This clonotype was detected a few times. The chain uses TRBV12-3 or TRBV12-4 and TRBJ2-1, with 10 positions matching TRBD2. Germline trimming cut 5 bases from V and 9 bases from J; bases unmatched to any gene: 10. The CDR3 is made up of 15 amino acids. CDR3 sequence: CASSPRASGSGEQFF. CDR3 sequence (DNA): TGTGCCAGCAGTCCCCGGGCTAGCGGGAGTGGTGAGCAGTTCTTC.

This chain's CDR3 is CASIGERSSYNEQFF. The CDR3 region has the DNA TGTGCCAGCATAGGCGAGAGATCTTCCTACAATGAGCAGTTCTTC. The rearrangement uses TRBV2 and TRBJ2-1, with D uncertain. Germline CDR1 SNHLY, CDR2 FYNNEI. V lost 7 bases, J lost 1 base, and 14 bases lay in between. The CDR3 sequence is 15 residues long.

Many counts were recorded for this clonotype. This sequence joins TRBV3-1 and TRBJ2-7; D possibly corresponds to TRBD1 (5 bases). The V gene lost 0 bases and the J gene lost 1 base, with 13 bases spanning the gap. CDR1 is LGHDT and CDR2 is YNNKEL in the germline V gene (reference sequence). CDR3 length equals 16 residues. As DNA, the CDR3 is TGTGCCAGCAGCCAAGATGAGGACATTCAATCCTACGAGCAGTACTTC. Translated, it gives CASSQDEDIQSYEQYF.

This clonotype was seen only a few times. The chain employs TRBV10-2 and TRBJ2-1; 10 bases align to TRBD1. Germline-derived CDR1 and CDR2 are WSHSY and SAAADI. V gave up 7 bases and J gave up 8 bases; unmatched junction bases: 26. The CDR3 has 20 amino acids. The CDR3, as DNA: TGCGCCAGCAAAAAGCCGGGACAGGGGACAGCATACCCCGCCGGGGATGAGCAGTTCTTC. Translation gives CASKKPGQGTAYPAGDEQFF.

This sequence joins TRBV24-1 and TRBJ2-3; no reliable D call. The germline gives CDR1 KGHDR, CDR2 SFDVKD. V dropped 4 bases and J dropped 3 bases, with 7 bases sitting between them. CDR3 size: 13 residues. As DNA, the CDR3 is TGTGCCACCAGTGACCCCTCTACAGATACGCAGTATTTT. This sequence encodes CATSDPSTDTQYF.

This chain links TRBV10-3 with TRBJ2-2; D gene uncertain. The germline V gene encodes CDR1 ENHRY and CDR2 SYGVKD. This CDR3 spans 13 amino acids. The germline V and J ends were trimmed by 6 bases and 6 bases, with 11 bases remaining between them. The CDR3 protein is CAISAEYPGELFF. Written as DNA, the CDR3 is TGTGCCATCAGCGCTGAGTACCCCGGGGAGCTGTTTTTT.

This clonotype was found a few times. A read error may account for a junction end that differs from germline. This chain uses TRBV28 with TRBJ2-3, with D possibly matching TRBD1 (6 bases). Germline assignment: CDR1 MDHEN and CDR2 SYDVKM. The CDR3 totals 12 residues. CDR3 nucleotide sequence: TGTGCCAGCAGTTTAGGCCAACAGGGTTGGACTTTT. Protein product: CASSLGQQGWTF.

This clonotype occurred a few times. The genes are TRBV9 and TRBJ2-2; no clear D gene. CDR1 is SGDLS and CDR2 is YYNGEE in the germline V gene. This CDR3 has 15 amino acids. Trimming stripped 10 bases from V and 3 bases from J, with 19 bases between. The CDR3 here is CAGLTPVGDTGELFF. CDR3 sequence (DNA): TGTGCCGGTCTTACCCCGGTTGGGGACACCGGGGAGCTGTTTTTT.

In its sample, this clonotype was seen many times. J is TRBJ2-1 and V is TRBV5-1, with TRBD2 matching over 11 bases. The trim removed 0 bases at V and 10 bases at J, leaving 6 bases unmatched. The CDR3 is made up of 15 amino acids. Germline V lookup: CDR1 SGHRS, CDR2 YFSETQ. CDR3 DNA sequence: TGCGCCAGCAGCTTGGCACTAGCGGGAGTCGGAGAGCAGTTCTTC. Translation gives CASSLALAGVGEQFF. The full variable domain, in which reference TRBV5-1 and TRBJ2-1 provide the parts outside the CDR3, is KAGVTQTPRYLIKTRGQQVTLSCSPISGHRSVSWYQQTPGQGLQFLFEYFSETQRNKGNFPGRFSGRQFSNSRSEMNVSTLELGDSALYLCASSLALAGVGEQFFGPGTRLTVL.

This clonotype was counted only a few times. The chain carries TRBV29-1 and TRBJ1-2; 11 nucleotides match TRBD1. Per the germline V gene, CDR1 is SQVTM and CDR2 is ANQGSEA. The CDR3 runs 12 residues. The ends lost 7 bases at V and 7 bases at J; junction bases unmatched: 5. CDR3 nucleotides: TGCAGCGAAGGACAGGGGGCCTCTGGCTACACCTTC. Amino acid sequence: CSEGQGASGYTF.

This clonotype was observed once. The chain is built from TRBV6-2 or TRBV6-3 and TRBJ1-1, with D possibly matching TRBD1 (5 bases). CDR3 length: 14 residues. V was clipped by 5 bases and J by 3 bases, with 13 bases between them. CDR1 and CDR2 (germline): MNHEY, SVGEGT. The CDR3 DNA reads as TGTGCCAGCAGTGCACCCAGGGTTTACACTGAAGCTTTCTTT. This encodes CASSAPRVYTEAFF.

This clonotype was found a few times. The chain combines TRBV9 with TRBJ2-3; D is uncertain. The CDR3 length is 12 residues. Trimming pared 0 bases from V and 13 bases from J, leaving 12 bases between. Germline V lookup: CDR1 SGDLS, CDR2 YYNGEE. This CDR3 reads CASSVGGRVKYF. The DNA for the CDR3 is TGTGCCAGCAGCGTAGGAGGAAGGGTCAAGTATTTT.

CDR3: CASSEGLQGYYSYEQYF. DNA for the CDR3: TGCGCCAGCAGCGAAGGGCTCCAGGGCTATTACTCCTACGAGCAGTACTTC. The rearrangement joins TRBV5-1 to TRBJ2-7; TRBD1 is a possible D gene (5 bases). The length of the CDR3 is 17 residues. V was cut by 4 bases and J by 0 bases, with 20 bases left in between. CDR1 and CDR2 (germline): SGHRS, YFSETQ.

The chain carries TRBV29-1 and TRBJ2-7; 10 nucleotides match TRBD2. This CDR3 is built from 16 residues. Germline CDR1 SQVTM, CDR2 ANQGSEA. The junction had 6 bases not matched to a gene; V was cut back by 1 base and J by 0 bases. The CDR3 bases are TGCAGCGTTGAAGTCGGACTAGCGGATAGCTCCTACGAGCAGTACTTC. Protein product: CSVEVGLADSSYEQYF.

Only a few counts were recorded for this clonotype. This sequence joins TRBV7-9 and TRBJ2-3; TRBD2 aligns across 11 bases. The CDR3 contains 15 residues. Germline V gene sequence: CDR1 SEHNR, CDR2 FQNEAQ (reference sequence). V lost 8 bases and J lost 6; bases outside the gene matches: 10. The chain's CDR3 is CASLPLAGGMDTQYF. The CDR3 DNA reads TGTGCCAGCCTCCCGCTAGCGGGGGGTATGGATACGCAGTATTTT.

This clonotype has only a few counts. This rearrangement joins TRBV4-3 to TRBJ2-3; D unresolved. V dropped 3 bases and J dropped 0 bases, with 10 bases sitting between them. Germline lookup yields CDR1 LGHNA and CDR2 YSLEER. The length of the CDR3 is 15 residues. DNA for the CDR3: TGCGCCAGCAGCCAGTTAGTTGGTAGCACAGATACGCAGTATTTT. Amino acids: CASSQLVGSTDTQYF.

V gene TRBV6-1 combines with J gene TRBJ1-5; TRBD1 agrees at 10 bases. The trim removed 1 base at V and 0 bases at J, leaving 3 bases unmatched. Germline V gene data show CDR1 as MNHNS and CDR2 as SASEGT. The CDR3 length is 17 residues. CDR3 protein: CASSEGGTGDSNQPQHF. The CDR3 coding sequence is TGTGCCAGCAGTGAAGGAGGGACAGGGGATAGCAATCAGCCCCAGCATTTT.

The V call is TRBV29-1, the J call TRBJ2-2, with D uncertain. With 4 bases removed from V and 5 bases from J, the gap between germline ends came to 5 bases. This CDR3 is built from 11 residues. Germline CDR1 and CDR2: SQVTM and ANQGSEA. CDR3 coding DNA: TGCAGCGTTGGGGTGACCGGGGAGCTGTTTTTT. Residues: CSVGVTGELFF.

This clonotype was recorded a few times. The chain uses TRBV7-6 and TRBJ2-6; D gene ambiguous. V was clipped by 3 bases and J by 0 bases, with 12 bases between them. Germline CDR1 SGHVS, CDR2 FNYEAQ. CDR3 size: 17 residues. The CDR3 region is CASSFPHPFSGANVLTF. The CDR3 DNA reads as TGTGCCAGCAGCTTCCCCCATCCTTTCTCTGGGGCCAACGTCCTGACTTTC.

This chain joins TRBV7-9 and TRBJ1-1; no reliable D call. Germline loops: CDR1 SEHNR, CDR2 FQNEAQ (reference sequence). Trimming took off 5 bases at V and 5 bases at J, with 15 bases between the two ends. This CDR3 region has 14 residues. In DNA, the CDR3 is TGTGCCAGCAGCCAAACGAACCCTGGGACTGAAGCTTTCTTT. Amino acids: CASSQTNPGTEAFF.

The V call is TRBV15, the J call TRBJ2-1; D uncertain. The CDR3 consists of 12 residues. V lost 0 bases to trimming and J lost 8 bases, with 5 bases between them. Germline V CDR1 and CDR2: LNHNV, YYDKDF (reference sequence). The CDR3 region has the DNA TGTGCCACCAGCAGAGATGCCGATGAGCAGTTCTTC. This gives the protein CATSRDADEQFF.